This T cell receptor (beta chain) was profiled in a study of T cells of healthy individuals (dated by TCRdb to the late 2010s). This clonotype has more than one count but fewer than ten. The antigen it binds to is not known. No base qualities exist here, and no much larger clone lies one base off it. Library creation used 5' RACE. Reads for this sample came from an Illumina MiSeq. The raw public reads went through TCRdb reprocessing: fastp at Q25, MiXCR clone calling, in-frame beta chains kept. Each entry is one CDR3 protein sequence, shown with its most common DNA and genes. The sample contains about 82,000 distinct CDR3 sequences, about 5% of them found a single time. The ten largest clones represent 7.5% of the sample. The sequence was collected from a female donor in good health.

The bases read TGCGCCAGCAGCCAAGATGAGGAAGAGATTCATTCACCCCTCCACTTT. Translation gives CASSQDEEEIHSPLHF. This receptor chain uses TRBV4-1 and TRBJ1-6, with an unclear D gene assignment. Trimming at the junction amounts to 0 bases on V and 8 bases on J, and the germline ends lie 14 bases apart. The CDR3 numbers 16 residues from cysteine through phenylalanine. The read is trimmed to its CDR3 DNA, 48 bases read in frame from base 1. CDR1 MGHRA and CDR2 YSYEKL were looked up in the germline V gene.